The 31 T cell receptor beta chains in this list originate from one sample, sequenced in a study of CD8+CD57+ T cells in acquired aplastic anemia. CDR3 and TCR beta VDJ profiling relied on a genomic DNA template. TCRdb re-derived calls from the reads in MiXCR, one entry per CDR3 protein. The profile shows about 150,000 distinct CDR3 sequences, approximately 52% of them singletons. Selection for sequencing was limited to patients who had shown CD8+CD57+ cell expansion by flow cytometry. The specimen was sorted CD4+, CD8+, or CD8+CD57+ T cells (not recorded which) from PBMCs. The receptors stem from a human donor with aplastic anemia.

V usage is TRBV5-8 and J usage is TRBJ1-6, with D possibly matching TRBD1 (6 bases). The CDR3 extends over 14 amino acids. Germline V lookup: CDR1 SGHTS, CDR2 YDEGEE. Trimming shortened V by 0 bases and J by 9 bases, and 10 bases separated the two germline ends. CDR3 nucleotides: TGTGCCAGCAGCTTGGAGGCAGGGGTTTCACCCCTCCACTTT. It specifies CASSLEAGVSPLHF.

The CDR3 loop is CATRKRGPFTDTQYF. The CDR3 DNA sequence: TGTGCCACCAGGAAGCGGGGCCCTTTCACAGATACGCAGTATTTT. The rearrangement links TRBV15 to TRBJ2-3; 7 nucleotides line up with TRBD2. V was clipped by 6 bases and J by 2 bases; unmatched bases: 8. CDR1 is LNHNV and CDR2 is YYDKDF in the germline V gene (reference sequence). The CDR3 runs to 15 residues.

This clonotype was picked up many times. The V and J genes are TRBV7-9 and TRBJ1-3, with 8 bases matching TRBD1. The ends lost 5 bases at V and 7 bases at J; junction bases unmatched: 10. Germline V gives CDR1 SEHNR, CDR2 FQNEAQ (reference sequence). This CDR3 is built from 15 residues. CDR3 protein: CASSTPGQGQNTIYF. The CDR3 DNA sequence: TGTGCCAGCAGCACCCCTGGACAGGGACAGAACACCATATATTTT. Using reference TRBV7-9 and TRBJ1-3 for the parts outside the CDR3, the full variable domain is DTGVSQNPRHKITKRGQNVTFRCDPISEHNRLYWYRQTLGQGPEFLTYFQNEAQLEKSRLLSDRFSAERPKGSFSTLEIQRTEQGDSAMYLCASSTPGQGQNTIYFGEGSWLTVV.

This clonotype was seen at least ten times. The chain joins TRBV29-1 to TRBJ2-7; D not certain. The CDR3 loop spans 12 amino acids. V was shortened by 4 bases and J by 5 bases, with 12 bases between the two germline ends. CDR1 SQVTM and CDR2 ANQGSEA come from the germline V gene. The DNA for the CDR3 is TGCAGCGTTGCGACGGGTTTACACGAGCAGTACTTC. Its protein product is CSVATGLHEQYF.

This clonotype was observed many times. The chain links TRBV19 to TRBJ2-2, with TRBD1 matching 7 bases. The CDR3 loop spans 14 amino acids. Trimming removed 6 bases from V and 7 bases from J; junction bases left unmatched: 8. Germline V gene sequence: CDR1 LNHDA, CDR2 SQIVND (reference sequence). In DNA form, the CDR3 reads TGTGCCAGTAGCCCGGACAGGTTGGGCGGGGAGCTGTTTTTT. Residues: CASSPDRLGGELFF.

The J gene is TRBJ2-5, the V gene TRBV20-1; perhaps TRBD2 as D (7 bases). The germline V gene has CDR1 DFQATT and CDR2 SNEGSKA (reference sequence). The V end lost 5 bases, the J end lost 5 bases, and 21 bases lay between the germline ends. The CDR3 spans 15 residues. CDR3 amino acids: CSAGPRGGLGETQYF. The CDR3 DNA is TGCAGTGCTGGGCCGCGCGGGGGCTTAGGGGAGACCCAGTACTTC.

The chain is built from TRBV11-1 and TRBJ1-6; 7 bases are a match to TRBD1. The J segment lost 3 bases and the V segment lost 1 base, leaving 6 bases of the junction unmatched. Germline V gives CDR1 SGHAT, CDR2 FQDESV (reference sequence). CDR3 length: 17 residues. The CDR3 coding sequence is TGTGCCAGCAGCTTAGTGGGCAGACAGGGCTATAATTCACCCCTCCACTTT. It specifies CASSLVGRQGYNSPLHF.

V usage is TRBV24-1 and J usage is TRBJ1-2; D is unclear. From germline, CDR1 is KGHDR and CDR2 SFDVKD. Trimming cost V 0 bases and J 2 bases, with 12 bases left between them. The CDR3 is made up of 16 amino acids. The CDR3 nucleotides are TGTGCCACCAGTGATTTGCATCTGGACCCGAACTATGGCTACACCTTC. This sequence encodes CATSDLHLDPNYGYTF.

The chain is built from TRBV2 and TRBJ1-2, with D possibly matching TRBD1 (5 bases). The CDR3 covers 14 residues. Germline CDR1 is SNHLY and CDR2 is FYNNEI. Trimming pared 2 bases from V and 6 bases from J, leaving 13 bases between. The CDR3 protein is CASSERGKGDGYTF. The CDR3 coding sequence is TGTGCCAGCAGTGAAAGGGGTAAGGGAGATGGCTACACCTTC. Combining the CDR3 with reference TRBV2 and TRBJ1-2 gives the whole variable domain EPEVTQTPSHQVTQMGQEVILRCVPISNHLYFYWYRQILGQKVEFLVSFYNNEISEKSEIFDDQFSVERPDGSNFTLKIRSTKLEDSAMYFCASSERGKGDGYTFGSGTRLTVV.

This chain connects TRBV9 to TRBJ2-2; 11 bases map to TRBD2. The germline gives CDR1 SGDLS, CDR2 YYNGEE. The J segment lost 1 base and the V segment lost 0 bases, leaving 2 bases of the junction unmatched. CDR3 length equals 17 residues. CDR3 sequence (DNA): TGTGCCAGCAGCGTAGGGCTAGCGGGAGGGAACACCGGGGAGCTGTTTTTT. It translates to CASSVGLAGGNTGELFF. Using reference TRBV9 and TRBJ2-2 for the parts outside the CDR3, the full variable domain is DSGVTQTPKHLITATGQRVTLRCSPRSGDLSVYWYQQSLDQGLQFLIQYYNGEERAKGNILERFSAQQFPDLHSELNLSSLELGDSALYFCASSVGLAGGNTGELFFGEGSRLTVL.

The chain uses TRBV3-1 and TRBJ2-5; the D is unclear. The J call may be incorrect, as the DNA end agrees better with TRBJ2-7. The CDR3 is 12 amino acids. The V gene's germline CDR1 is LGHDT and CDR2 YNNKEL (reference sequence). The CDR3 nucleotides read TGTGCCAGCAGCCAAGTCGAACACGAGCAGTACTTC. It encodes CASSQVEHEQYF.

There are a few counts of this clonotype. The chain couples TRBV7-8 to TRBJ1-6; D not certain. CDR3 length: 13 amino acids. Germline CDR1 reads SGHVS; CDR2 reads FQNEAQ. V gave up 5 bases and J gave up 9 bases, with 11 bases separating them. CDR3: CASSPQTGSPLHF. For the CDR3, the DNA is TGTGCCAGCAGCCCTCAGACGGGTTCACCCCTCCACTTT.

This clonotype was seen ten or more times. The chain's CDR3 is CASSRWNTEAFF. CDR3 DNA sequence: TGCGCCAGCAGCCGGTGGAACACTGAAGCTTTCTTT. The gene calls are TRBV4-3 and TRBJ1-1; D not certain. Between the trimmed V and J ends, which lost 4 bases and 1 base, there was a span of 4 bases. Germline CDR1 reads LGHNA; CDR2 reads YSLEER. CDR3 length: 12 residues.

This clonotype was detected only once. The chain uses TRBV14 and TRBJ2-7; D is possibly TRBD2 (5 bases). The germline V gene encodes CDR1 SGHDN and CDR2 FVKESK. V lost 6 bases to trimming and J lost 3 bases, with 12 bases between them. There are 13 residues in the CDR3. The CDR3 protein is CASSLALVYEQYF. The CDR3 region has the DNA TGTGCCAGCAGTTTAGCGCTAGTCTACGAGCAGTACTTC.

The chain joins TRBV2 to TRBJ1-1; D uncertain. The CDR3 sequence is 11 residues long. Per germline, CDR1 SNHLY and CDR2 FYNNEI. The V gene lost 6 bases and the J gene lost 10 bases, with 12 bases spanning the gap. CDR3 nucleotides: TGTGCCAGCAGCCCGTTTCCCCTAGCTTTCTTT. This translates into CASSPFPLAFF.

The chain recombines TRBV6-1 with TRBJ1-6; a possible D gene is TRBD1 (5 bases). The V end was cut by 5 bases, the J end by 10 bases, with 15 bases between. Germline CDR1 is MNHNS and CDR2 is SASEGT. The CDR3 spans 14 residues. The CDR3 region is CASSTTGGKSPLHF. CDR3 DNA: TGTGCCAGCAGTACCACAGGAGGAAAATCACCCCTCCACTTT.

The rearrangement links TRBV5-4 to TRBJ2-7; D gene ambiguous. CDR3 length equals 13 residues. Germline CDR1 and CDR2: SGHNT and YYREEE (reference sequence). Trimming pared 0 bases from V and 4 bases from J, leaving 8 bases between. The DNA for the CDR3 is TGTGCCAGCAGCTTGGGAAGGCAGTACGAGCAGTACTTC. Translating gives CASSLGRQYEQYF.

This clonotype was seen many times. The V gene is TRBV13, the J gene TRBJ1-1; no reliable D call. Germline V gene lookup returns CDR1 PRHDT and CDR2 FYEKMQ (reference sequence). This CDR3 has 15 amino acids. Deletions cut 2 bases from V and 1 base from J, with 11 bases between. CDR3 loop: CASSLSFERNTEAFF. DNA of the CDR3: TGTGCCAGCAGCTTAAGCTTTGAGCGGAACACTGAAGCTTTCTTT.

Sample share makes this clonotype medium-sized. This chain links TRBV7-8 with TRBJ1-3, with 9 bases matching TRBD1. Losses at the gene ends were 5 bases for V and 4 bases for J; bases not matched to a gene: 6. Germline CDR1 SGHVS, CDR2 FQNEAQ. This CDR3 has 15 residues. This chain's CDR3 is CASSQNRGRGNTIYF. The CDR3 nucleotides are TGTGCCAGCAGCCAAAACAGGGGGCGAGGAAACACCATATATTTT.

The V and J genes are TRBV5-1 and TRBJ1-1, with D perhaps matching TRBD1 (5 bases). The CDR3 sequence is 14 residues long. CDR1 and CDR2 from the germline V gene are SGHRS and YFSETQ. V was clipped by 4 bases and J by 4 bases, with 14 bases between them. CDR3 region: CASSLRTSRTEAFF. The CDR3, as DNA: TGCGCCAGCAGCCTGAGGACAAGTCGCACTGAAGCTTTCTTT.

This clonotype was seen only a few times. V gene TRBV7-4 combines with J gene TRBJ2-7, with D unresolved. Trimming took 4 bases from V and 7 from J, leaving 11 bases between them. Germline V gene sequence: CDR1 SGHVT, CDR2 SQSDAQ. There are 12 residues in the CDR3. CDR3 protein: CASSSAPREQYF. The CDR3 DNA follows: TGTGCCAGCAGCTCGGCGCCCAGGGAGCAGTACTTC.

This clonotype was observed a few times. The chain recombines TRBV7-9 with TRBJ1-1; D gene unclear. Trimming took 1 base from V and 7 from J, leaving 10 bases between them. This CDR3 comprises 13 residues. Looked up from germline, CDR1 is SEHNR and CDR2 is FQNEAQ (reference sequence). DNA for the CDR3: TGTGCCAGCAGCTTAGGGCAATACGGTGAAGCTTTCTTT. Protein product: CASSLGQYGEAFF.

A note on this clonotype: Relative to the germline gene, one junction end is altered; a read error may explain this. The chain uses TRBV7-7 and TRBJ2-3; D is unclear. This CDR3 is built from 14 residues. Looked up from germline, CDR1 is SSHAT and CDR2 is FNYEAQ (reference sequence). The CDR3 sequence is CASSLLQDTDTQYF. Here the CDR3 DNA reads TGTGCTAGCAGCTTATTGCAGGACACAGATACGCAGTATTTT.

The rearrangement uses TRBV10-2 and TRBJ1-2; D may be TRBD1 (5 bases). The germline V gene encodes CDR1 WSHSY and CDR2 SAAADI. There are 18 residues in the CDR3. Trimming stripped 8 bases from V and 0 bases from J, with 25 bases between. This chain's CDR3 is CASGGQGGRGLSNYGYTF. The DNA for the CDR3 is TGCGCCAGCGGCGGCCAGGGCGGACGAGGGCTATCTAACTATGGCTACACCTTC.

The chain employs TRBV25-1 and TRBJ2-2, with no clear D. The J call is doubtful: the DNA matches TRBJ1-1 better. The CDR3 extends over 12 amino acids. CDR1 is MGHDK and CDR2 is SYGVNS in the germline V gene. CDR3 sequence reads: CASQKGNTEAFF. CDR3 DNA sequence: TGTGCCAGCCAAAAGGGGAACACTGAAGCTTTCTTT.

Here the CDR3 DNA reads TGTGCCAGTAGCACGCTGGACAGTGGAAACACCATATATTTT. Amino acids: CASSTLDSGNTIYF. The rearrangement links TRBV19 to TRBJ1-3, with D tentatively TRBD1 (6 bases). The CDR3 runs 14 residues. Looked up from germline, CDR1 is LNHDA and CDR2 is SQIVND (reference sequence). Trimming pared 6 bases from V and 3 bases from J, leaving 12 bases between.

The rearrangement joins TRBV7-2 to TRBJ2-7; TRBD1 matches 10 bases. Germline V lookup: CDR1 SGHTA, CDR2 FQGNSA. V gave up 5 bases and J gave up 4 bases; unmatched junction bases: 8. The CDR3 is 15 amino acids. CDR3 loop: CASSPTGTGAYEQYF. DNA of the CDR3: TGTGCCAGCAGCCCAACCGGGACAGGGGCATACGAGCAGTACTTC.

This clonotype was picked up many times. The rearrangement uses TRBV7-8 and TRBJ2-1; D call uncertain. Trimming left V 2 bases short and J 5 bases short, with 7 bases between. CDR1 is SGHVS and CDR2 is FQNEAQ in the germline V gene. The CDR3 totals 13 residues. The CDR3 DNA reads TGTGCCAGCAGCTTATCCGTAAACAATGAGCAGTTCTTC. Protein: CASSLSVNNEQFF.

This chain joins TRBV24-1 and TRBJ1-1; 8 bases are shared with TRBD1. Per germline, CDR1 KGHDR and CDR2 SFDVKD. This CDR3 region has 14 residues. V shed 2 bases, J shed 10 bases, and the junction held 8 bases outside the gene matches. The CDR3 region has the DNA TGTGCCACCAGTGATTACCAGGGGGCGAGGGGAGCTTTCTTT. This translates into CATSDYQGARGAFF.

With regard to this clonotype: This may stem from a read error, because a much larger clone lies one nucleotide away. This chain joins TRBV2 and TRBJ2-3; D may correspond to TRBD1 or TRBD2 (6 bases each). The CDR3 totals 17 residues. V lost 6 bases and J 2 bases, leaving 21 bases between the germline ends. Germline loops: CDR1 SNHLY, CDR2 FYNNEI. The CDR3, as DNA: TGTGCCAGCAGGGGGGGCATTACAGGGCGATCCACAGATACGCAGTATTTT. The encoded protein is CASRGGITGRSTDTQYF. Looking up the rest from reference TRBV2 and TRBJ2-3 gives the full variable domain: EPEVTQTPSHQVTQMGQEVILRCVPISNHLYFYWYRQILGQKVEFLVSFYNNEISEKSEIFDDQFSVERPDGSNFTLKIRSTKLEDSAMYFCASRGGITGRSTDTQYFGPGTRLTVL.

At least ten counts were recorded for this clonotype. The J gene is TRBJ2-7, the V gene TRBV10-2; 7 bases map to TRBD2. V shed 0 bases and J 2 bases; nucleotides not matched to a gene: 1. The CDR3 is 14 residues long. From germline, CDR1 is WSHSY and CDR2 SAAADI. Here the CDR3 reads CASSESRGAYEQYF. As DNA, the CDR3 is TGCGCCAGCAGTGAGTCCCGGGGGGCCTACGAGCAGTACTTC.